This is a list of T cell receptor beta chains from one sample in a study of T cell responses to AZD1222 COVID-19 vaccine. The protocol was immunoSEQ multiplex PCR, while the TCRdb copy is restricted to in-frame clones and leaves out a portion. The sample holds under 150,000 clones; approximately 93% are singletons and the top ten take roughly 5.4%. The specimen was peripheral blood, collected on day 0 of AZD1222 vaccination. The receptors come from an adult in good health. Both conserved end residues are part of each CDR3. The D gene is left open where the match is weak. Clone size is given for some rows only: seen once, a few or many times, or a class if the clone is expanded.

V gene	clone size	J gene	D gene	CDR3 protein	CDR3 DNA
TRBV3-1/TRBV3-2	-	TRBJ1-2	-	CASSQDRWSWRGYTF	TGTGCCAGCAGCCAAGATCGTTGGTCCTGGAGGGGCTACACCTTC
TRBV3-1/TRBV3-2	once	TRBJ1-1	-	CASSQLIGTEAFF	TGTGCCAGCAGCCAGTTAATAGGGACTGAAGCTTTCTTT
TRBV19	-	TRBJ1-4	-	CASSTDENNEKLFF	TGTGCCAGTAGTACTGATGAAAACAATGAAAAACTGTTTTTT
TRBV6-5	-	TRBJ1-5	-	CASSRGQNSNQPQHF	TGTGCCAGCAGCCGCGGACAGAATAGCAATCAGCCCCAGCATTTT
TRBV5-4	-	TRBJ1-2	TRBD1	CASSLRQGVGYTF	TGTGCCAGCAGCTTGAGACAGGGTGTAGGCTACACCTTC
TRBV5-1	-	TRBJ1-2	-	CASRDSGRHYGYTF	TGCGCCAGCAGGGATTCAGGCCGCCACTATGGCTACACCTTC
TRBV14	-	TRBJ1-1	TRBD1	CASSRNYRGNTEAFF	TGTGCCAGCAGCCGAAACTACAGGGGGAACACTGAAGCTTTCTTT
TRBV24-1	-	TRBJ1-1	TRBD1	CATSDGTGGPGNTEAFF	TGTGCCACCAGTGATGGGACAGGGGGCCCAGGGAACACTGAAGCTTTCTTT
TRBV12-5	-	TRBJ2-3	-	CASGLSGGGYTDTQYF	TGTGCTAGTGGTTTGTCTGGGGGAGGATACACAGATACGCAGTATTTT
TRBV7-9	-	TRBJ1-1	-	CASEDLPGAEAFF	TGTGCCAGCGAGGACCTACCTGGGGCTGAAGCTTTCTTT
TRBV7-2	-	TRBJ2-2	-	CASSYLAQSGELFF	TGTGCCAGCAGCTACTTAGCCCAGTCGGGGGAGCTGTTTTTT
TRBV5-6	-	TRBJ1-5	-	CASSLWTLLSNQPQHF	TGTGCCAGCAGCTTGTGGACACTCCTTAGCAATCAGCCCCAGCATTTT
TRBV4-1	once	TRBJ1-4	-	CASSQNRVRNEKLFF	TGCGCCAGCAGCCAAAACAGGGTCAGAAATGAAAAACTGTTTTTT
TRBV19	-	TRBJ1-2	-	CASSRRNYGYTF	TGTGCCAGTAGTCGGCGGAACTATGGCTACACCTTC
TRBV18	-	TRBJ1-1	-	CASSPWWNRQDTEAFF	TGTGCCAGCTCACCTTGGTGGAACAGGCAGGACACTGAAGCTTTCTTT
TRBV19	-	TRBJ1-1	-	CASSISQVTEAFF	TGTGCCAGTAGTATTAGTCAGGTGACTGAAGCTTTCTTT